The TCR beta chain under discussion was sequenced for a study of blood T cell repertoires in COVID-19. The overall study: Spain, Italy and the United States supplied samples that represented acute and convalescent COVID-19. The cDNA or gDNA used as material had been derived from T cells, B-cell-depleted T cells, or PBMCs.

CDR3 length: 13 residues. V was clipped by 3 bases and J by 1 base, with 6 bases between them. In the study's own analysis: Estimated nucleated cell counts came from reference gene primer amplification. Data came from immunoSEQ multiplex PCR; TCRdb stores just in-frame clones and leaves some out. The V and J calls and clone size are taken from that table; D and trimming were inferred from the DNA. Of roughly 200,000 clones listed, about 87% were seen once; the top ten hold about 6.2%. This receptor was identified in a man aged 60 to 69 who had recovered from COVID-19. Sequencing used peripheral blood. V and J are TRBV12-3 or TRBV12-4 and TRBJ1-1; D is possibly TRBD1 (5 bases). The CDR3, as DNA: TGTGCCAGCAGTTTGGGGCAGAACACTGAAGCTTTCTTT. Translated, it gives CASSLGQNTEAFF.